This T cell receptor (beta chain) originates from a study of CD8 T cells in cerebrospinal fluid in Alzheimer's disease. Study-wide points: Expanded clones of at least 3% were commoner in Alzheimer's patients than healthy subjects.

After re-calling the 10x single-cell sequencing reads, TCRdb lists one entry per CDR3 protein, DNA absent. This table lists around 1,700 distinct CDR3 sequences. CDR3 length: 12 residues. CDR1 and CDR2 from the germline V gene are LNHDA and SQIVND (reference sequence). All participants were free of acute infectious disease and in good physical condition. Judged by frequency, this clonotype is medium-sized. The antigen is undetermined. The chain uses TRBV19 and TRBJ1-2. The specimen was cerebrospinal fluid. This TCR derives from a human donor in good health. The chain's CDR3 is CASWSRTYGYTF.